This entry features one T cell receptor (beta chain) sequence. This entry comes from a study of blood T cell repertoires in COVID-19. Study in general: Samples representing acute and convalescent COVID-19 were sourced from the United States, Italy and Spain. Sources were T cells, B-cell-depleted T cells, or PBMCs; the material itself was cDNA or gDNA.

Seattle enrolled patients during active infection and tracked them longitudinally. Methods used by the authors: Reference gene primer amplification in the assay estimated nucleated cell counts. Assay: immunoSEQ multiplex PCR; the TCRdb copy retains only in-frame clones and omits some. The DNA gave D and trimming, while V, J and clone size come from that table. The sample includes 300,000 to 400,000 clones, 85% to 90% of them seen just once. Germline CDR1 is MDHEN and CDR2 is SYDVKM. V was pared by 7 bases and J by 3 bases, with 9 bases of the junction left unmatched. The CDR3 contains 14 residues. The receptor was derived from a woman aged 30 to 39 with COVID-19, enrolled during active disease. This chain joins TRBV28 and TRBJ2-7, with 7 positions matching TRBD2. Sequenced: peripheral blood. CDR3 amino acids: CASTKPSGDYEQYF. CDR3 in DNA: TGTGCCAGCACTAAACCCAGCGGGGACTACGAGCAGTACTTC. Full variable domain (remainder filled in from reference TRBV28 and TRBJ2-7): DVKVTQSSRYLVKRTGEKVFLECVQDMDHENMFWYRQDPGLGLRLIYFSYDVKMKEKGDIPEGYSVSREKKERFSLILESASTNQTSMYLCASTKPSGDYEQYFGPGTRLTVT.